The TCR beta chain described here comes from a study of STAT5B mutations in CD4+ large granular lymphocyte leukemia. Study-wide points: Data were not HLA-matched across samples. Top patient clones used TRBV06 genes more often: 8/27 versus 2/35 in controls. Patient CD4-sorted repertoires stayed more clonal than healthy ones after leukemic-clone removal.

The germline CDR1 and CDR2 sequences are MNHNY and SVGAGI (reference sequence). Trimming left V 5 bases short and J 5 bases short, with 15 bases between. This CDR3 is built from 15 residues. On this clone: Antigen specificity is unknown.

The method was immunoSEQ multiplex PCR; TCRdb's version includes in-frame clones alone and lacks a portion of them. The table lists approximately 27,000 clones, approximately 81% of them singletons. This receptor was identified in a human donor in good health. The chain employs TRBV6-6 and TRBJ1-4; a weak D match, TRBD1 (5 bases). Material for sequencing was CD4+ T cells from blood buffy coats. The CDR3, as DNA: TGTGCCAGCAGTCGACCGGGACGGCACAATGAAAAACTGTTTTTT. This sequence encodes CASSRPGRHNEKLFF.